This T cell receptor (beta chain) stems from a study of control samples from healthy donors and cancer patients. Libraries were prepared by immunoSEQ multiplex PCR; TCRdb keeps only in-frame clonotypes and omits some of them. The table includes 150,000 to 200,000 clones, approximately 90% detected once. The V end was cut by 4 bases, the J end by 1 base, with 19 bases between. Per the germline V gene, CDR1 is LGHDT and CDR2 is YNNKEL (reference sequence). The CDR3 length is 17 residues. This clone was recorded once. The TCR was taken from a man in his thirties or forties in good health. V and J are TRBV3-1 (or the pseudogene TRBV3-2) and TRBJ2-5; D is unresolved. Sequenced material: blood. CDR3 residues: CASSLRGIGGLQETQYF. The CDR3 DNA reads as TGTGCCAGCAGCCTCCGTGGGATCGGTGGGCTCCAAGAGACCCAGTACTTC.